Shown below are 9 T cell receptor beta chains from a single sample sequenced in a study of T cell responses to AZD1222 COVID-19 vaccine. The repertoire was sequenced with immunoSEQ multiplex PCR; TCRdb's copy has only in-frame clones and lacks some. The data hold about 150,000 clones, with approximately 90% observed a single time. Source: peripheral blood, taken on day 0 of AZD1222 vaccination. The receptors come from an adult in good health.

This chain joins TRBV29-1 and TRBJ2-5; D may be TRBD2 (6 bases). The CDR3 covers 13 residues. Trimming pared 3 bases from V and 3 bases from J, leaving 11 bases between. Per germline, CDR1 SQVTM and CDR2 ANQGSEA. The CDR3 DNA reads TGCAGCGTTGACGTGGGGGGAAAAGAGACCCAGTACTTC. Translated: CSVDVGGKETQYF.

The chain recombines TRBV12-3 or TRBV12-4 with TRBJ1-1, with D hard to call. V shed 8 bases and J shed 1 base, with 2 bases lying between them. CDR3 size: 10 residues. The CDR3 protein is CASGNTEAFF. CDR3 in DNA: TGTGCCAGCGGGAACACTGAAGCTTTCTTT.

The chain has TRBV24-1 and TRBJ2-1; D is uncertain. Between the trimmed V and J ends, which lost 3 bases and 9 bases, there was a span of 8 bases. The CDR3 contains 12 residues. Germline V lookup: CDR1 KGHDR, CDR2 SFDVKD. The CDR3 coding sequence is TGTGCCACCAGTGATGCTGGCTTTGAGCAGTTCTTC. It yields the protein CATSDAGFEQFF.

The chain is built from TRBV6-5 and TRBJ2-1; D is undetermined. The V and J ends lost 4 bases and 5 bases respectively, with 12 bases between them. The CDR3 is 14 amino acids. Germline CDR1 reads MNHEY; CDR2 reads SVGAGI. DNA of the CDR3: TGTGCCAGCAGTTGGAAGGACGGAGACAATGAGCAGTTCTTC. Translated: CASSWKDGDNEQFF.

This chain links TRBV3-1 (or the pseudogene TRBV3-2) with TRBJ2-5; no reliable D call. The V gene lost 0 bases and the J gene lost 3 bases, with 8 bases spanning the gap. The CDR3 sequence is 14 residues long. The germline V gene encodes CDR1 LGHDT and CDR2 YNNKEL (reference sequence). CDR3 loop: CASSQETGEETQYF. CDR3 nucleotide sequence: TGTGCCAGCAGCCAAGAGACCGGCGAAGAGACCCAGTACTTC.

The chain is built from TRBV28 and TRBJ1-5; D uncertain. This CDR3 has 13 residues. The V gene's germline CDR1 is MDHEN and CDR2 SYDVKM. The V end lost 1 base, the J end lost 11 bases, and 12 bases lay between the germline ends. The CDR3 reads CASSLSYSSSQHF. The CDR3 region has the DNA TGTGCCAGCAGTTTATCGTACAGTTCATCCCAGCATTTT. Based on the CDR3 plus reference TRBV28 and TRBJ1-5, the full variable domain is DVKVTQSSRYLVKRTGEKVFLECVQDMDHENMFWYRQDPGLGLRLIYFSYDVKMKEKGDIPEGYSVSREKKERFSLILESASTNQTSMYLCASSLSYSSSQHFGDGTRLSIL.

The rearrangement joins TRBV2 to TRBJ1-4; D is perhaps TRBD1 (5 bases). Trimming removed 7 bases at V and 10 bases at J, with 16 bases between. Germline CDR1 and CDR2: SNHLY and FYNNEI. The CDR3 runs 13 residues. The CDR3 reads CASIVQGLGKLFF. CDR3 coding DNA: TGTGCCAGCATTGTGCAGGGCCTCGGAAAACTGTTTTTT. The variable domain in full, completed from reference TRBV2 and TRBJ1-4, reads EPEVTQTPSHQVTQMGQEVILRCVPISNHLYFYWYRQILGQKVEFLVSFYNNEISEKSEIFDDQFSVERPDGSNFTLKIRSTKLEDSAMYFCASIVQGLGKLFFGSGTQLSVL.

CDR3 DNA sequence: TGTGCCATCAGTGAGAGCTGGGTTAGCACAGATACGCAGTATTTT. Translated, it gives CAISESWVSTDTQYF. This sequence joins TRBV10-3 and TRBJ2-3; no reliable D call. The germline V gene encodes CDR1 ENHRY and CDR2 SYGVKD. V lost 2 bases and J 0 bases, leaving 9 bases between the germline ends. The CDR3 totals 15 residues.

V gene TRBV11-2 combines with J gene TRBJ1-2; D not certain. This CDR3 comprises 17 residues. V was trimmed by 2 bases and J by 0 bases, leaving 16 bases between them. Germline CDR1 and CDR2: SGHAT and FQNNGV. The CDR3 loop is CASSLTMNDDPNYGYTF. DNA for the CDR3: TGTGCCAGCAGCTTAACCATGAACGACGACCCTAACTATGGCTACACCTTC.